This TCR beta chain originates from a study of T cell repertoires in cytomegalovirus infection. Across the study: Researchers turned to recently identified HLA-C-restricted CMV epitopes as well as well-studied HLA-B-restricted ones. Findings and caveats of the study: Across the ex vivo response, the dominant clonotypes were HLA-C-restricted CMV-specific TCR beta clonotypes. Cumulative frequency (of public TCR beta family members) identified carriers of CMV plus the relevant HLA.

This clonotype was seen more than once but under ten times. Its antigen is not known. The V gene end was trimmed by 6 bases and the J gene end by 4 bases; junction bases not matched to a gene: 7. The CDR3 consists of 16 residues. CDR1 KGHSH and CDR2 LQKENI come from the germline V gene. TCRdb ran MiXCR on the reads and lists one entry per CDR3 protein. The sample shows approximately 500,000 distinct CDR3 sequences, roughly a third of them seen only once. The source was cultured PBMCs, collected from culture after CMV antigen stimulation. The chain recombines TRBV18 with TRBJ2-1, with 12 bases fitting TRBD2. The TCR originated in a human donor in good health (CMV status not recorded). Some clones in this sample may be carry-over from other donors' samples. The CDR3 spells CASSQELAGGYNEQFF. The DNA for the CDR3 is TGTGCCAGCTCTCAAGAACTAGCGGGGGGTTACAATGAGCAGTTCTTC.